Listed below are T cell receptor beta chains from one sample, sequenced in a study of blood T cell repertoires in COVID-19. Profiled with immunoSEQ multiplex PCR; TCRdb holds only in-frame clones, not every one. The sample records roughly 260,000 clones, roughly 87% being singletons. The sequenced material came from PBMCs or T cells enriched from blood (not recorded which). These receptors originate from a woman aged 30 to 39 with acute COVID-19. Each CDR3 is given with its conserved first and last residue. D genes are given only for firm matches. Size is stated for part of the rows, as once, few or many counts, or as a class when the clone is expanded.

>-|TRBJ2-3|TRBV27|-
TGTGCCAGCAGTTTTAACGGGGGTCGAGATACGCAGTATTTT
CASSFNGGRDTQYF
>-|TRBJ1-6|TRBV7-2|-
TGTGCCAGCAGTCAAACTCAGGGATCACCCCTCCACTTT
CASSQTQGSPLHF
>TRBD2|TRBJ2-2|TRBV18|-
TGTGCCAGCCCTCGGAGACTAGCGGGGGGCCAGAACACCGGGGAGCTGTTTTTT
CASPRRLAGGQNTGELFF
>TRBD2|TRBJ2-1|TRBV19|-
TGTGCCAGTAGTGCCCTCCCCTGGGCGGGGGGCCCGAGTGAGCAGTTCTTC
CASSALPWAGGPSEQFF
>-|TRBJ1-4|TRBV29-1|-
TGCAGCGTCAGGGATGCAACTAATGAAAAACTGTTTTTT
CSVRDATNEKLFF
>TRBD1|TRBJ1-4|TRBV15|-
TGTGCCACCAGCAGAGCCCCGGGACAGGAAGAAAAACTGTTTTTT
CATSRAPGQEEKLFF
>-|TRBJ1-2|TRBV28|few
TGTGCCAGCAGTCCGGGGGGATACGGCTATGGCTACACCTTC
CASSPGGYGYGYTF
>TRBD2|TRBJ2-1|TRBV27|few
TGTGCCAGCAGTCCGCCGGGACTAGCGGGAGGCCCTTCCTACAATGAGCAGTTCTTC
CASSPPGLAGGPSYNEQFF
>-|TRBJ2-7|TRBV12-3/TRBV12-4|-
TGTGCCAGCAGTTTTTTCTCTTCCTACGAGCAGTACTTC
CASSFFSSYEQYF
>TRBD1|TRBJ2-2|TRBV27|few
TGTGCCAGCAGTTTATTTGACAGGGGAGCCGGGGAGCTGTTTTTT
CASSLFDRGAGELFF
>-|TRBJ2-7|TRBV5-1|-
TGCGCCAGCAATAGTGGAGGCTCCTACGAGCAGTACTTC
CASNSGGSYEQYF
>TRBD2|TRBJ2-2|TRBV9|-
TGTGCCAGCAGCCCCGGGACTAGCGGGAGCCCCGGGGAGCTGTTTTTT
CASSPGTSGSPGELFF
>TRBD2|TRBJ2-2|TRBV7-6|-
TGTGCCAGCAGCCTTAGCGGGAAGAACACCGGGGAGCTGTTTTTT
CASSLSGKNTGELFF
>-|TRBJ1-3|TRBV5-1|-
TGCGCCAGCAGCGACGGGATCTCTGGAAACACCATATATTTT
CASSDGISGNTIYF
>TRBD2|TRBJ2-7|TRBV6-5|-
TGTGCCAGCTCGTGGGGGGGGTCCTACGAGCAGTACTTC
CASSWGGSYEQYF
>-|TRBJ1-2|TRBV18|-
TGTGCCAGCTCACCACGTATTGACTCGGATGGCTACACCTTC
CASSPRIDSDGYTF
>-|TRBJ1-2|TRBV9|-
TGTGCCAGCAGCCCTTGGTACAGGGCCTCTAACTATGGCTACACCTTC
CASSPWYRASNYGYTF
>-|TRBJ1-2|TRBV18|-
TGTGCCAGTTCTTCGTCTTATGGCTACACCTTC
CASSSSYGYTF
>TRBD1|TRBJ1-2|TRBV19|-
TGTGCCAGTACCGCTCTGAGACAGGGGCGGGAATATGGCTACACCTTC
CASTALRQGREYGYTF
>TRBD1|TRBJ1-6|TRBV7-7|-
TGTGCTAGCAGCTTAAGAGATGGGACAGACAATTCACCCCTCCACTTT
CASSLRDGTDNSPLHF
>TRBD1|TRBJ2-3|TRBV19|-
TGTGCCAGTAGTAAACGGACAGGAACCACAGATACGCAGTATTTT
CASSKRTGTTDTQYF
>-|TRBJ2-7|TRBV7-2|-
TGTGCCAGCAGCTTACGCGAGGTAGGCGAGCAGTACTTC
CASSLREVGEQYF
>-|TRBJ2-1|TRBV4-1|-
TGCGCCAGCAGCCAAGAGCTCGCACGGGGGATCGACAATGAGCAGTTCTTC
CASSQELARGIDNEQFF
>-|TRBJ1-4|TRBV19|few
TGTGCCAGTAGTCCACGACAGAATCCCGGTGGTGAAAAACTGTTTTTT
CASSPRQNPGGEKLFF
>TRBD2|TRBJ2-7|TRBV7-7|-
TGTGCTAGCAGCTTTAGGGAGGGATGGAGCGAGCAGTACTTC
CASSFREGWSEQYF
>TRBD2|TRBJ2-1|TRBV7-3|-
TGTGCCAGCAGCCCTACCCCGGGACTAGTCTCTAATGAGCAGTTCTTC
CASSPTPGLVSNEQFF
>-|TRBJ2-3|TRBV9|-
TGTGCCAGCAGCGGAACAGCTACTAGCACAGATACGCAGTATTTT
CASSGTATSTDTQYF
>-|TRBJ2-3|TRBV19|-
TGTGCCAGTAAGAGGGTGGACTTCGGCTACCCGTCTAGCACAGATACGCAGTATTTT
CASKRVDFGYPSSTDTQYF
>-|TRBJ1-3|TRBV13|-
TGTGCCAGCAGCTTAGGGTCAGTTGTCGGAAACACCATATATTTT
CASSLGSVVGNTIYF
>-|TRBJ1-1|TRBV2|few
TGTGCCAGCAACGAGGGCGCGGGGAACGGTGAAGCTTTCTTT
CASNEGAGNGEAFF
>-|TRBJ2-2|TRBV27|-
TGTGCCAGCAGTTTAGTAGCCACCGGGGAGCTGTTTTTT
CASSLVATGELFF
>TRBD2|TRBJ2-7|TRBV29-1|-
TGCAGCGTGACTAGCCCAGGCGAGCAGTACTTC
CSVTSPGEQYF